A selection of T cell receptor beta chains follows, all from one sample in a study of OX40 agonist ivuxolimab in advanced cancers. Produced via immunoSEQ multiplex PCR; TCRdb's table is partial and in-frame only. This table has some 84,000 clones, 85% to 90% appearing once. This material consisted of CD4+ or CD8+ T cells sorted from blood, taken in a trial of the OX40 agonist ivuxolimab. These receptors originate from an adult with an advanced solid tumor such as melanoma, head and neck, liver or kidney cancer. The CDR3 runs from the conserved cysteine through the conserved F or W. D genes are given only for firm matches. The size field is filled for only some rows; it gives once, few, many or a size class.

TRBV7-6	NA	TRBJ2-7	TRBD2	19	TGTGCCAGCAGCTTAGACTTCGGACTAGCGGGAGTGAGCTCCTACGAGCAGTACTTC	CASSLDFGLAGVSSYEQYF
TRBV18	once	TRBJ1-1	NA	13	TGTGCCAGCTCCTCGACGGGGAACACTGAAGCTTTCTTT	CASSSTGNTEAFF
TRBV7-2	NA	TRBJ2-7	TRBD2	15	TGTGCCAGCAGCCTGAGCGGGAGTTACTCCTACGAGCAGTACTTC	CASSLSGSYSYEQYF
TRBV6-7	NA	TRBJ2-1	NA	14	TGTGCCAGCAGTTACAAGGGATTTCCAAATGAGCAGTTCTTC	CASSYKGFPNEQFF
TRBV5-4	NA	TRBJ2-6	TRBD1	16	TGTGCCAGCAGCCGGGACAGGGTATCCGGGGCCAACGTCCTGACTTTC	CASSRDRVSGANVLTF
TRBV11-2	NA	TRBJ1-1	NA	13	TGTGCCACCTCGAAAGGGTTAGAGACTGAAGCTTTCTTT	CATSKGLETEAFF
TRBV14	NA	TRBJ2-1	NA	16	TGTGCCAGCAGCCCGCGAGAGCGGTTATTTAGGAATGAGCAGTTCTTC	CASSPRERLFRNEQFF
TRBV1	NA	TRBJ1-2	NA	16	TGCACCAGCAGCCAAGATCTGGGGGGCGCCGACTATGGCTACACCTTC	CTSSQDLGGADYGYTF
TRBV6-5	NA	TRBJ1-1	TRBD1	15	TGTGCCAGCAGTTTTGACAGGGGGCAGAACACTGAAGCTTTCTTT	CASSFDRGQNTEAFF
TRBV10-3	NA	TRBJ1-1	NA	13	TGTGCCATCAGTGGGACAGAGAACACTGAAGCTTTCTTT	CAISGTENTEAFF
TRBV11-3	NA	TRBJ2-7	TRBD2	14	TGTGCCAGCAGCCTGGGCGGGAGAGTCCCCGAGCAGTACTTC	CASSLGGRVPEQYF
TRBV6-6	NA	TRBJ2-1	NA	14	TGTGCCAGCAGTCGACAGAGCTCCTACAATGAGCAGTTCTTC	CASSRQSSYNEQFF
TRBV5-5	NA	TRBJ1-1	NA	14	TGTGCCAGCAGCTTGGCTGACAGGCCAGCGATGGCTTTCTTT	CASSLADRPAMAFF
TRBV29-1	NA	TRBJ2-3	NA	12	TGCAGCGTTGCCACTAGCCCAGATACGCAGTATTTT	CSVATSPDTQYF
TRBV27	NA	TRBJ1-5	TRBD1	16	TGTGCCAGCAGTTCGACAGGGACCCTTAGCAATCAGCCCCAGCATTTT	CASSSTGTLSNQPQHF
TRBV7-8	NA	TRBJ2-2	TRBD2	14	TGTGCCAGCGTGGGACTAGCGAACACCGGGGAGCTGTTTTTT	CASVGLANTGELFF
TRBV6-4	NA	TRBJ2-4	NA	15	TGTGCCAGCAGTGACTCATTCCAGAAAAAAAACATTCAGTACTTC	CASSDSFQKKNIQYF
TRBV2	NA	TRBJ2-2	NA	16	TGTGCCAGCAGTCGACAGGTCGGGGATACGGGAGGGGAGCTGTTTTTT	CASSRQVGDTGGELFF
TRBV5-6	NA	TRBJ2-3	TRBD2	15	TGTGCCAGCAGCTTACTAGCGGGGCACCAGAATACGCAGTATTTT	CASSLLAGHQNTQYF
TRBV4-2	few	TRBJ2-3	TRBD2	18	TGTGCCAGCAGCCAAGACCCAGCCCGGGGGGATTTGAGGCATACGCAGTATTTT	CASSQDPARGDLRHTQYF
TRBV20-1	NA	TRBJ2-5	NA	11	TGCAGTGCTAAGGGGGGGGAGACCCAGTACTTC	CSAKGGETQYF
TRBV4-2	NA	TRBJ2-1	TRBD2	16	TGTGCCAGCAGCCAAGGGGGACTAGCGGGGATCAATGAGCAGTTCTTC	CASSQGGLAGINEQFF